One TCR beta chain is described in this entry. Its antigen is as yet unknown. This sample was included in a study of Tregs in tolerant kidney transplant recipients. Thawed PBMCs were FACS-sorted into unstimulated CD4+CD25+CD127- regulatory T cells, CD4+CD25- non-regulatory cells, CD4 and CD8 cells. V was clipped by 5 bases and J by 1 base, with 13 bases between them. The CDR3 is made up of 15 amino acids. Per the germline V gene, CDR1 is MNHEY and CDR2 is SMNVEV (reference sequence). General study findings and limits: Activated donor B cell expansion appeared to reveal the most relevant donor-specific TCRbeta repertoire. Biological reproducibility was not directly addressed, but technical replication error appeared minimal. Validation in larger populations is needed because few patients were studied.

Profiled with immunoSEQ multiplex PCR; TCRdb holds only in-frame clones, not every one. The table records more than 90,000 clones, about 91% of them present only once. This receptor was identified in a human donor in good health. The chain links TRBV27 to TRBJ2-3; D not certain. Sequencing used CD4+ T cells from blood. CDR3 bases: TGTGCCAGCAGTGCCGCCAGCCCTGGCACAGATACGCAGTATTTT. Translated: CASSAASPGTDTQYF.